Following are 29 T cell receptor beta chains from one sample sequenced in a study of technical replicates of blood from a few donors. Repertoires were generated with immunoSEQ multiplex PCR, while TCRdb's copy carries only in-frame clones and drops some. This sample has roughly 100,000 clones; almost 97% occur once, and the top ten carry 0.35% to 0.45%. The sample comprised T cells isolated from PBMCs. Receptors were obtained from a human donor in good health.

The chain uses TRBV6-6 and TRBJ2-1; TRBD2 might be the D (5 bases). Trimming left V 0 bases short and J 7 bases short, with 13 bases between. Germline CDR1 MNHNY, CDR2 SVGAGI (reference sequence). The length of the CDR3 is 15 residues. CDR3 bases: TGTGCCAGCAGTTACTCGGCACAACCGGGGAATGAGCAGTTCTTC. This encodes CASSYSAQPGNEQFF.

The chain combines TRBV5-1 with TRBJ2-7; weak D call: TRBD1 (7 bases). This CDR3 spans 13 amino acids. From germline, CDR1 is SGHRS and CDR2 YFSETQ. V lost 4 bases and J 8 bases, leaving 16 bases between the germline ends. CDR3 sequence: CASSGGTDGQQYF. CDR3 sequence (DNA): TGCGCCAGCAGCGGCGGGACAGACGGACAGCAGTACTTC.

The chain is built from TRBV6-6 and TRBJ1-4, with 7 bases aligning to TRBD1. The CDR3 consists of 12 residues. Germline assignment: CDR1 MNHNY and CDR2 SVGAGI (reference sequence). The ends lost 8 bases at V and 8 bases at J; junction bases unmatched: 5. CDR3 residues: CASLTGNEKLFF. The CDR3, as DNA: TGTGCCAGCTTGACAGGGAACGAAAAACTGTTTTTT.

This chain connects TRBV11-3 to TRBJ2-1; 11 nucleotides align to TRBD2. V shed 4 bases and J 10 bases; nucleotides not matched to a gene: 6. The CDR3 covers 14 residues. Germline CDR1 and CDR2: SGHNT and YENEEA. The CDR3 region has the DNA TGTGCCAGCAGCTCCGGGACTAGCGGAGGGGAGCAGTTCTTC. Protein sequence: CASSSGTSGGEQFF. The variable domain in full, with the rest retrieved from reference TRBV11-3 and TRBJ2-1, is EAGVVQSPRYKIIEKKQPVAFWCNPISGHNTLYWYLQNLGQGPELLIRYENEEAVDDSQLPKDRFSAERLKGVDSTLKIQPAELGDSAVYLCASSSGTSGGEQFFGPGTRLTVL.

The gene calls are TRBV6-5 and TRBJ1-1; D might be TRBD1 (5 bases). The CDR3 length is 13 residues. The germline V gene encodes CDR1 MNHEY and CDR2 SVGAGI. The V end lost 2 bases, the J end lost 1 base, and 5 bases lay between the germline ends. CDR3 sequence: CASSYTGNTEAFF. DNA for the CDR3: TGTGCCAGCAGTTACACAGGGAACACTGAAGCTTTCTTT.

This clone was recorded only once. The chain carries TRBV28 and TRBJ1-1; D possibly corresponds to TRBD1 (5 bases). This CDR3 contains 17 residues. Deletions cut 7 bases from V and 4 bases from J, with 25 bases between. CDR1 is MDHEN, CDR2 SYDVKM, per germline. The CDR3 here is CASNLPGLGNFGTEAFF. Written as DNA, the CDR3 is TGTGCCAGCAACCTCCCAGGGCTAGGTAACTTCGGCACTGAAGCTTTCTTT.

The chain is built from TRBV28 and TRBJ2-7, with 7 bases fitting TRBD1. Germline assignment: CDR1 MDHEN and CDR2 SYDVKM. This CDR3 region has 15 residues. J gave up 0 bases and V 6 bases, and 8 bases lay outside the gene matches. Here the CDR3 reads CASSPGQRSSYEQYF. CDR3 DNA sequence: TGTGCCAGCAGCCCGGGACAGCGAAGCTCCTACGAGCAGTACTTC.

The chain combines TRBV6-4 with TRBJ2-4; TRBD2 is a possible D gene (6 bases). CDR1 and CDR2 (germline): MRHNA, SNTAGT. This CDR3 comprises 13 residues. Trimming cost V 3 bases and J 3 bases, with 6 bases left between them. Written as DNA, the CDR3 is TGTGCCAGCAGTGAGGGGGGCAAAAACATTCAGTACTTC. Its protein product is CASSEGGKNIQYF.

V usage is TRBV4-1 and J usage is TRBJ2-1; 9 nucleotides align to TRBD2. This CDR3 has 17 amino acids. Germline V gene sequence: CDR1 MGHRA, CDR2 YSYEKL. Unmatched junction bases numbered 7, after V lost 1 base and J lost 3 bases. The CDR3 nucleotides are TGCGCCAGCAGCCAAGGGGCCGGACTAGCGCTCTACAATGAGCAGTTCTTC. This sequence encodes CASSQGAGLALYNEQFF.

The chain has TRBV4-3 and TRBJ2-7; TRBD2 might be the D (6 bases). V was shortened by 1 base and J by 5 bases, with 21 bases between the two germline ends. Germline-derived CDR1 and CDR2 are LGHNA and YSLEER. The CDR3 loop spans 17 amino acids. The CDR3 loop is CASSQVGGRERPDEQYF. CDR3 nucleotides: TGCGCCAGCAGCCAAGTAGGTGGACGGGAGCGTCCGGACGAGCAGTACTTC.

The J gene is TRBJ2-7, the V gene TRBV7-9; D not certain. CDR1 and CDR2 from the germline V gene are SEHNR and FQNEAQ (reference sequence). Trimming removed 4 bases at V and 2 bases at J, with 12 bases between. This CDR3 is 14 amino acids long. CDR3 residues: CASSSRSGPYEQYF. In nucleotides, the CDR3 is TGTGCCAGCAGCTCACGCTCGGGTCCCTACGAGCAGTACTTC.

The gene calls are TRBV19 and TRBJ1-2, with a tentative D call TRBD1 (6 bases). The CDR3 runs 15 residues. The V end was cut by 7 bases, the J end by 8 bases, with 23 bases between. The germline gives CDR1 LNHDA, CDR2 SQIVND (reference sequence). DNA of the CDR3: TGTGCCAGTAAGTCAGGGGAAATTGTGCGCGACGGCTACACCTTC. This encodes CASKSGEIVRDGYTF.

The V and J genes are TRBV30 and TRBJ2-5; 7 bases are shared with TRBD1. After removal of 3 bases from V and 3 bases from J, the junction contained 7 bases not matched to a gene. There are 14 residues in the CDR3. CDR1 and CDR2 from the germline V gene are GTSNPN and SVGIG (reference sequence). The CDR3 DNA reads as TGTGCCTGGAGCTTGTCCGGGACAGAAGAGACCCAGTACTTC. As protein: CAWSLSGTEETQYF.

V usage is TRBV7-2 and J usage is TRBJ1-5; D is ambiguous. From germline, CDR1 is SGHTA and CDR2 FQGNSA. Trimming shortened V by 1 base and J by 11 bases, and 15 bases separated the two germline ends. The CDR3 has 14 residues. The CDR3 bases are TGTGCCAGCAGCTTAGGAGGGTCAGAGGTCTCCCAGCATTTT. Its protein is CASSLGGSEVSQHF.

This chain uses TRBV14 with TRBJ2-1; D possibly corresponds to TRBD1 (6 bases). V was trimmed by 5 bases and J by 6 bases, leaving 14 bases between them. CDR3 length: 14 amino acids. The germline V gene encodes CDR1 SGHDN and CDR2 FVKESK. The CDR3 DNA is TGTGCCAGCAGCGTACGGGACACCTTCAATGAGCAGTTCTTC. Translation gives CASSVRDTFNEQFF.

The chain recombines TRBV2 with TRBJ1-2; a weak D match, TRBD1 (6 bases). Deletions cut 0 bases from V and 1 base from J, with 15 bases between. The CDR3 loop spans 17 amino acids. Germline CDR1 and CDR2: SNHLY and FYNNEI. CDR3 nucleotide sequence: TGTGCCAGCAGTGAAGCCCCCGGGGGGCGTAGTAACTATGGCTACACCTTC. Its translation is CASSEAPGGRSNYGYTF.

The chain employs TRBV5-1 and TRBJ2-7; possibly TRBD1 for D (6 bases). The CDR3 is made up of 15 amino acids. CDR1 SGHRS and CDR2 YFSETQ come from the germline V gene. Trimming left V 1 base short and J 5 bases short, with 16 bases between. Here the CDR3 reads CASSLKAGEGHEQYF. DNA of the CDR3: TGCGCCAGCAGCTTGAAGGCAGGGGAAGGTCACGAGCAGTACTTC.

The chain joins TRBV6-1 to TRBJ1-1, with D unclear. V lost 0 bases and J lost 1, with 9 bases in between. CDR3 length equals 15 residues. Per the germline V gene, CDR1 is MNHNS and CDR2 is SASEGT. The CDR3 nucleotides read TGTGCCAGCAGTGAAGCCTCATCAGGGAACACTGAAGCTTTCTTT. It translates to CASSEASSGNTEAFF.

The chain employs TRBV9 and TRBJ2-1, with 11 bases fitting TRBD2. The CDR3 has 16 residues. CDR1 and CDR2 from the germline V gene are SGDLS and YYNGEE. V lost 3 bases to trimming and J lost 4 bases; unmatched junction nucleotides: 6. The CDR3 loop reads CASSGGGLAEYNEQFF. The CDR3 region has the DNA TGTGCCAGCAGCGGGGGGGGACTAGCGGAGTACAATGAGCAGTTCTTC.

The chain joins TRBV19 to TRBJ1-5; 7 bases agree with TRBD1. The CDR3 runs to 15 residues. The germline CDR1 and CDR2 sequences are LNHDA and SQIVND (reference sequence). Germline trimming cut 4 bases from V and 3 bases from J; bases unmatched to any gene: 6. CDR3 coding DNA: TGTGCCAGTAGTAGACTAGACAGGGACAATCAGCCCCAGCATTTT. It yields the protein CASSRLDRDNQPQHF.

Regarding this clone: Other DNA variants within this sample encode the same CDR3. The chain links TRBV7-2 to TRBJ1-1; TRBD1 matches 7 bases. The CDR3 is 14 amino acids. Germline CDR1 reads SGHTA; CDR2 reads FQGNSA. Trimming cost V 5 bases and J 0 bases; bases outside gene matches: 3. The CDR3 protein is CASSLRGMNTEAFF. The CDR3 DNA sequence: TGTGCCAGCAGCCTCAGGGGGATGAACACTGAAGCTTTCTTT.

The V gene is TRBV27, the J gene TRBJ2-2; possibly TRBD2 for D (6 bases). V lost 5 bases, J lost 7 bases, and 14 bases lay in between. Germline CDR1 MNHEY, CDR2 SMNVEV (reference sequence). The CDR3 covers 14 residues. The CDR3 is CASSVREMVGELFF. CDR3 coding DNA: TGTGCCAGCAGTGTCCGGGAGATGGTCGGGGAGCTGTTTTTT.

The chain has TRBV27 and TRBJ2-5; weak D call: TRBD2 (5 bases). V was cut by 5 bases and J by 7 bases, with 29 bases left in between. The germline gives CDR1 MNHEY, CDR2 SMNVEV (reference sequence). The CDR3 totals 18 residues. The CDR3 reads CASSMGRPTKSGFGTQYF. The CDR3 coding sequence is TGTGCCAGCAGTATGGGGAGACCGACCAAGTCGGGGTTCGGGACCCAGTACTTC.

This CDR3 reads CASSFGEGSSEAFF. The DNA for the CDR3 is TGTGCCAGCAGCTTCGGGGAAGGATCCTCTGAAGCTTTCTTT. This rearrangement joins TRBV5-8 to TRBJ1-1; D remains ambiguous. This CDR3 comprises 14 residues. The V end was cut by 2 bases, the J end by 6 bases, with 14 bases between. CDR1 and CDR2 from the germline V gene are SGHTS and YDEGEE. Combining the CDR3 with reference TRBV5-8 and TRBJ1-1 gives the whole variable domain EAGVTQSPTHLIKTRGQQATLRCSPISGHTSVYWYQQALGLGLQFLLWYDEGEERNRGNFPPRFSGRQFPNYSSELNVNALELEDSALYLCASSFGEGSSEAFFGQGTRLTVV.

The chain recombines TRBV18 with TRBJ2-7; 16 bases map to TRBD2. Trimming at V came to 3 bases and at J to 5 bases, leaving 10 bases not matched to a gene. The length of the CDR3 is 18 residues. Per the germline V gene, CDR1 is KGHSH and CDR2 is LQKENI. The CDR3, as DNA: TGTGCCAGCTCACCTCTGGGACTAGCGGGAGGGCCGCGGAACGAGCAGTACTTC. This encodes CASSPLGLAGGPRNEQYF.

This chain joins TRBV29-1 and TRBJ1-1; 7 nucleotides match TRBD1. Unmatched junction bases numbered 6, after V lost 4 bases and J lost 4 bases. The CDR3 extends over 13 amino acids. The germline CDR1 and CDR2 sequences are SQVTM and ANQGSEA. CDR3 nucleotides: TGCAGCGTTGGAACAGGGGATGGCACTGAAGCTTTCTTT. Its protein is CSVGTGDGTEAFF.

This chain connects TRBV18 to TRBJ1-4, with 9 nucleotides matching TRBD1. This CDR3 comprises 14 residues. V shed 3 bases and J 8 bases; nucleotides not matched to a gene: 4. Germline loops: CDR1 KGHSH, CDR2 LQKENI. CDR3 region: CASSPRGTGEKLFF. The CDR3 nucleotides read TGTGCCAGCTCACCCCGAGGGACAGGGGAAAAACTGTTTTTT.

This rearrangement joins TRBV6-6 to TRBJ2-1; TRBD1 matches 7 bases. Germline assignment: CDR1 MNHNY and CDR2 SVGAGI (reference sequence). The CDR3 has 15 residues. V gave up 5 bases and J gave up 1 base; unmatched junction bases: 5. CDR3 in amino acids: CASSATGESYNEQFF. The CDR3 DNA is TGTGCCAGCAGTGCAACAGGGGAATCCTACAATGAGCAGTTCTTC.

CDR3 nucleotides: TGTGCCAGCAGCAAAATTGGGGACAGCAACTTTTTGTACGAGCAGTACTTC. It translates to CASSKIGDSNFLYEQYF. The V gene is TRBV21-1, the J gene TRBJ2-7; TRBD1 is the table's D call and was not checked against the DNA. TRBV21-1 is classified as a pseudogene. CDR3 length: 17 amino acids.